This passage covers 15 T cell receptor beta chains from one sample sequenced in a study of cytomegalovirus exposure and HLA in healthy donors. Amplification used 60 Vbeta primers and 13 Jbeta primers. Sequenced by immunoSEQ multiplex PCR; TCRdb stores in-frame clones only, minus some. Counted here are 200,000 or so clones, approximately 79% occurring once; the ten biggest clones make up around 1.7%. The sequencing sample was made of PBMCs. These receptors were obtained from a man in his fifties or sixties in good health and CMV-seronegative.

The table lists this clone with a few counts. The rearrangement joins TRBV9 to TRBJ1-4; TRBD1 matches at 8 bases. CDR3 size: 13 residues. The J segment lost 7 bases and the V segment lost 4 bases, leaving 3 bases of the junction unmatched. The germline gives CDR1 SGDLS, CDR2 YYNGEE. The CDR3 DNA follows: TGTGCCAGCAGCCGTGGACAGGGTGAAAAACTGTTTTTT. Amino acids: CASSRGQGEKLFF.

The rearrangement joins TRBV9 to TRBJ2-3; D is possibly TRBD2 (6 bases). The CDR3 consists of 17 residues. CDR1 and CDR2 from the germline V gene are SGDLS and YYNGEE. V lost 4 bases to trimming and J lost 1 base, with 19 bases between them. The CDR3 coding sequence is TGTGCCAGCAGCTCAAGCGGGTGGAGTCTCGGCACAGATACGCAGTATTTT. Encoded protein: CASSSSGWSLGTDTQYF.

The V call is TRBV28, the J call TRBJ1-4; 11 bases line up with TRBD1. The CDR3 contains 16 residues. With 2 bases clipped from V and 7 bases from J, the junction kept 6 bases outside the gene matches. Germline V gene data show CDR1 as MDHEN and CDR2 as SYDVKM. CDR3 residues: CASSLSGTGGGEKLFF. CDR3 nucleotide sequence: TGTGCCAGCAGTTTAAGTGGGACAGGGGGAGGTGAAAAACTGTTTTTT. Looking up the rest from reference TRBV28 and TRBJ1-4 gives the full variable domain: DVKVTQSSRYLVKRTGEKVFLECVQDMDHENMFWYRQDPGLGLRLIYFSYDVKMKEKGDIPEGYSVSREKKERFSLILESASTNQTSMYLCASSLSGTGGGEKLFFGSGTQLSVL.

The J gene is TRBJ1-1, the V gene TRBV9; D not certain. V was trimmed by 1 base and J by 0 bases, leaving 4 bases between them. The CDR3 sequence is 13 residues long. The germline V gene has CDR1 SGDLS and CDR2 YYNGEE. The CDR3 reads CASSVSMNTEAFF. The CDR3 DNA reads TGTGCCAGCAGCGTAAGCATGAACACTGAAGCTTTCTTT.

The chain employs TRBV6-1 and TRBJ2-1; 8 bases match TRBD2. The CDR3 totals 17 residues. The junction had 5 bases not matched to a gene; V was cut back by 1 base and J by 0 bases. CDR1 and CDR2 (germline): MNHNS, SASEGT. CDR3 sequence reads: CASSEVVAGYSYNEQFF. Written as DNA, the CDR3 is TGTGCCAGCAGTGAAGTGGTAGCGGGATACTCCTACAATGAGCAGTTCTTC.

CDR3 region: CASSFGTAYGYTF. CDR3 DNA sequence: TGTGCCAGCAGCTTCGGGACAGCCTATGGCTACACCTTC. The rearrangement uses TRBV7-9 and TRBJ1-2; 7 nucleotides agree with TRBD1. With V trimmed by 3 bases and J by 4 bases, 2 bases remained unmatched. The germline gives CDR1 SEHNR, CDR2 FQNEAQ (reference sequence). This CDR3 comprises 13 residues.

V usage is TRBV9 and J usage is TRBJ1-3; no clear D gene. V lost 0 bases to trimming and J lost 3 bases, with 7 bases between them. CDR3 size: 14 residues. Germline V gene data show CDR1 as SGDLS and CDR2 as YYNGEE. The CDR3 protein is CASSVGEGGNTIYF. DNA of the CDR3: TGTGCCAGCAGCGTAGGGGAGGGTGGAAACACCATATATTTT.

Regarding this clone: Sequence at one end of the junction differs from germline and may be a read error. The chain uses TRBV7-2 and TRBJ2-1; D is perhaps TRBD2 (5 bases). Germline V gene data show CDR1 as SGHTA and CDR2 as FQGNSA. This CDR3 has 14 residues. CDR3 bases: TGTGCCAGCACCTTAAGTAGGGAGTACAATGAGCAGTTCTTC. This translates into CASTLSREYNEQFF.

The chain is built from TRBV27 and TRBJ2-1; tentatively, D is TRBD2 (5 bases). Between the trimmed V and J ends, which lost 2 bases and 6 bases, there was a span of 11 bases. The CDR3 consists of 14 residues. The germline CDR1 and CDR2 sequences are MNHEY and SMNVEV (reference sequence). In nucleotides, the CDR3 is TGTGCCAGCAGTTTAAACGGGGTAATCAATGAGCAGTTCTTC. It specifies CASSLNGVINEQFF.

The chain joins TRBV6-5 to TRBJ1-2; D uncertain. The CDR3 covers 12 residues. CDR1 and CDR2 from the germline V gene are MNHEY and SVGAGI. V was clipped by 10 bases and J by 6 bases, with 15 bases between them. CDR3 protein: CATRDTSDGYTF. The CDR3 DNA sequence: TGTGCCACCCGCGACACATCTGATGGCTACACCTTC.

This clone was observed once. Germline and junction disagree at one end, which may indicate a read error. The chain uses TRBV28 and TRBJ1-2, with unresolved D. This CDR3 spans 11 amino acids. CDR1 is MDHEN and CDR2 is SYDVKM in the germline V gene. This chain's CDR3 is CAATANYGYTF. Written as DNA, the CDR3 is TGCGCCGCCACAGCTAACTATGGCTACACCTTC.

This chain uses TRBV18 with TRBJ2-3, with 7 bases identical to TRBD1. V lost 6 bases and J lost 4; bases outside the gene matches: 10. The CDR3 length is 15 residues. Per the germline V gene, CDR1 is KGHSH and CDR2 is LQKENI. CDR3 nucleotides: TGTGCCAGCTCGCCCCGACAGGGTGGGGCAGATACGCAGTATTTT. It codes for CASSPRQGGADTQYF.

This clone has only a few counts. The rearrangement links TRBV27 to TRBJ1-6; D is possibly TRBD1 (6 bases). Per the germline V gene, CDR1 is MNHEY and CDR2 is SMNVEV (reference sequence). With 2 bases removed from V and 7 bases from J, the gap between germline ends came to 9 bases. CDR3 length: 14 amino acids. The CDR3 DNA reads as TGTGCCAGCAGTTTAATACAGGGCAATTCACCCCTCCACTTT. This encodes CASSLIQGNSPLHF.

The chain links TRBV9 to TRBJ2-7; D remains unclear. The CDR3 has 15 residues. Germline-derived CDR1 and CDR2 are SGDLS and YYNGEE. V was clipped by 0 bases and J by 3 bases, with 13 bases between them. CDR3 nucleotides: TGTGCCAGCAGCGTAGCGGAAAGCGCCCTCTACGAGCAGTACTTC. Amino acids: CASSVAESALYEQYF.

V usage is TRBV27 and J usage is TRBJ2-1, with TRBD2 identical over 8 bases. The germline CDR1 and CDR2 sequences are MNHEY and SMNVEV (reference sequence). CDR3 length: 16 amino acids. Unmatched junction bases numbered 13, after V lost 5 bases and J lost 7 bases. The CDR3 DNA is TGTGCCAGCAGTCCCTCCCCCGGGACTAGATTAAATGAGCAGTTCTTC. Translation: CASSPSPGTRLNEQFF.